This T cell receptor beta chain is from a study of cytomegalovirus exposure and HLA in healthy donors. Regarding the study as a whole: The authors enumerated around 150 TCR beta chains as linked to cytomegalovirus. Reports credit the classifier with highly specific, highly sensitive diagnosis of cytomegalovirus status.

TCRdb keeps only in-frame clones here, not all; method: immunoSEQ multiplex PCR. The sample contains more than 55,000 clones, roughly 90% of which appear only once. Germline CDR1 reads SEHNR; CDR2 reads FQNEAQ (reference sequence). V dropped 4 bases and J dropped 2; count of bases not matched to a gene: 8. This CDR3 has 15 amino acids. This clone was detected a few times. The antigen remains undetermined. The TCR was taken from a woman younger than 35 in good health and CMV-seronegative. The V call is TRBV7-9, the J call TRBJ2-7; 7 nucleotides match TRBD2. The sequencing input was PBMCs. CDR3 sequence reads: CASSSGRETPYEQYF. CDR3 DNA: TGTGCCAGCAGCTCGGGGCGGGAGACCCCCTACGAGCAGTACTTC.